The 28 T cell receptor beta chains given below trace back to one sample, sequenced in a study of blood T cell repertoires in COVID-19. Clones were sequenced by immunoSEQ multiplex PCR, and TCRdb holds only the in-frame ones, with some missing. The repertoire holds a few hundred thousand clones, with approximately 84% as singletons. Sequencing was carried out using PBMCs or T cells enriched from blood (not recorded which). The receptors come from a man between 50 and 59 years old who had recovered from COVID-19.

The gene calls are TRBV29-1 and TRBJ1-2; TRBD1 is a possible D gene (6 bases). V was clipped by 7 bases and J by 4 bases, with 10 bases between them. The CDR3 totals 11 residues. The germline V gene has CDR1 SQVTM and CDR2 ANQGSEA. CDR3 sequence (DNA): TGCAGCGGTTCAGGGGTCTATGGCTACACCTTC. Amino acid sequence: CSGSGVYGYTF.

The chain employs TRBV10-3 and TRBJ1-5; a weak D match, TRBD1 (6 bases). V was shortened by 4 bases and J by 4 bases, with 11 bases between the two germline ends. Germline V gene lookup returns CDR1 ENHRY and CDR2 SYGVKD. This CDR3 region has 14 residues. The CDR3 sequence is CAISGTDGNQPQHF. The CDR3 bases are TGTGCCATCAGTGGGACAGACGGTAATCAGCCCCAGCATTTT.

The rearrangement links TRBV9 to TRBJ2-1; 9 bases fit TRBD2. The germline CDR1 and CDR2 sequences are SGDLS and YYNGEE. Trimming at V came to 0 bases and at J to 4 bases, leaving 5 bases not matched to a gene. The CDR3 is made up of 16 amino acids. CDR3 amino acids: CASSVAGGGAYNEQFF. CDR3 sequence (DNA): TGTGCCAGCAGCGTAGCGGGCGGGGGGGCTTACAATGAGCAGTTCTTC.

There are a few counts of this clone. The chain combines TRBV9 with TRBJ2-3; D unclear. The CDR3 has 14 amino acids. Germline V CDR1 and CDR2: SGDLS, YYNGEE. Deletions cut 0 bases from V and 8 bases from J, with 13 bases between. CDR3 loop: CASSVDGQTGTQYF. The CDR3 DNA sequence: TGTGCCAGCAGCGTAGACGGTCAGACTGGTACGCAGTATTTT.

The chain links TRBV7-8 to TRBJ1-6, with TRBD1 matching over 7 bases. Germline assignment: CDR1 SGHVS and CDR2 FQNEAQ. CDR3 length: 16 amino acids. V trimming: 5 bases; J trimming: 7 bases; junction bases outside the gene matches: 11. CDR3 protein: CASSETGVSLNSPLHF. CDR3 sequence (DNA): TGTGCCAGCAGCGAAACAGGGGTTTCCTTGAATTCACCCCTCCACTTT.

The V call is TRBV9, the J call TRBJ1-1; D remains unclear. V lost 4 bases, J lost 7 bases, and 14 bases lay in between. CDR3 length: 13 residues. Germline V CDR1 and CDR2: SGDLS, YYNGEE. The CDR3 DNA is TGTGCCAGCAGCTACTTCGAAGGAGGTGAAGCTTTCTTT. Its protein product is CASSYFEGGEAFF.

The chain uses TRBV4-3 and TRBJ2-7; no clear D. V shed 4 bases and J shed 3 bases, with 13 bases lying between them. Germline CDR1 reads LGHNA; CDR2 reads YSLEER. The CDR3 totals 14 residues. The CDR3 region is CASSLSDSHYEQYF. The CDR3 DNA is TGCGCCAGCAGCCTTAGTGATTCCCACTACGAGCAGTACTTC.

This clone was seen only once. The J gene is TRBJ2-1, the V gene TRBV10-3, with D possibly TRBD2 on 6 matching bases. Per germline, CDR1 ENHRY and CDR2 SYGVKD. V lost 7 bases and J lost 8, with 15 bases in between. The CDR3 runs 13 residues. The CDR3 is CAINGGESDEQFF. The CDR3 coding sequence is TGTGCCATCAACGGGGGAGAGTCCGATGAGCAGTTCTTC.

This clone was detected only a few times. The chain couples TRBV24-1 to TRBJ2-2; D gene unclear. Germline CDR1 reads KGHDR; CDR2 reads SFDVKD. V was trimmed by 1 base and J by 9 bases, leaving 5 bases between them. This CDR3 comprises 12 residues. CDR3 bases: TGTGCCACCAGTGATTTAACTTGGGAGCTGTTTTTT. Protein sequence: CATSDLTWELFF.

This clone has only one observation. J is TRBJ1-5 and V is TRBV2, with D perhaps matching TRBD1 (5 bases). V lost 7 bases to trimming and J lost 4 bases, with 14 bases between them. This CDR3 contains 14 residues. Germline V gene sequence: CDR1 SNHLY, CDR2 FYNNEI. The CDR3 protein is CASTLRGGNQPQHF. Written as DNA, the CDR3 is TGTGCCAGCACTCTCCGGGGGGGAAATCAGCCCCAGCATTTT.

The DNA for the CDR3 is TGTGCCAGCAGCTTAGGTAGCCTGGAGCCCCAGCATTTT. This translates into CASSLGSLEPQHF. This chain links TRBV11-1 with TRBJ1-5; D gene unclear. Per germline, CDR1 SGHAT and CDR2 FQDESV (reference sequence). The CDR3 has 13 amino acids. Trimming took off 1 base at V and 8 bases at J, with 9 bases between the two ends.

The CDR3 is CASSLHQRNSGNTIYF. Here the CDR3 DNA reads TGTGCCAGCAGCTTACATCAGAGGAACTCTGGAAACACCATATATTTT. The rearrangement links TRBV7-6 to TRBJ1-3; D is unresolved. V was pared by 2 bases and J by 0 bases, with 11 bases between. CDR1 is SGHVS and CDR2 is FNYEAQ in the germline V gene. The length of the CDR3 is 16 residues.

This chain connects TRBV11-3 to TRBJ2-7; 8 nucleotides align to TRBD2. The V segment lost 1 base and the J segment 2 bases; nucleotides outside the gene matches: 7. The CDR3 has 16 residues. Per the germline V gene, CDR1 is SGHNT and CDR2 is YENEEA. This CDR3 is CASSLGVSGTPYEQYF. CDR3 coding DNA: TGTGCCAGCAGCTTAGGGGTTAGCGGGACACCCTACGAGCAGTACTTC.

The chain recombines TRBV13 with TRBJ2-5, with a tentative D call TRBD1 (5 bases). Per germline, CDR1 PRHDT and CDR2 FYEKMQ (reference sequence). V lost 5 bases and J 5 bases, leaving 9 bases between the germline ends. The CDR3 totals 12 residues. The CDR3 here is CASSLQGETQYF. Here the CDR3 DNA reads TGTGCCAGCAGCCTGCAGGGTGAGACCCAGTACTTC.

The chain has TRBV25-1 and TRBJ2-7; a possible D gene is TRBD1 (6 bases). Germline V gene lookup returns CDR1 MGHDK and CDR2 SYGVNS. The CDR3 extends over 12 amino acids. The V gene lost 4 bases and the J gene lost 6 bases, with 10 bases spanning the gap. The CDR3 DNA is TGTGCCAGCAGTGCATTAGGGGGCGAGCAGTACTTC. It yields the protein CASSALGGEQYF.

The count of this clone is one. The V gene is TRBV7-6, the J gene TRBJ2-2; no reliable D call. V lost 5 bases to trimming and J lost 5 bases, with 12 bases between them. The germline V gene encodes CDR1 SGHVS and CDR2 FNYEAQ. The CDR3 is 14 amino acids. The chain's CDR3 is CASSLSAQTGELFF. The DNA for the CDR3 is TGTGCCAGCAGCCTCTCCGCCCAGACCGGGGAGCTGTTTTTT.

The chain recombines TRBV29-1 with TRBJ2-2; TRBD2 is a possible D gene (5 bases). The V end was cut by 6 bases, the J end by 8 bases, with 16 bases between. This CDR3 contains 13 residues. The germline V gene encodes CDR1 SQVTM and CDR2 ANQGSEA. CDR3 in amino acids: CSVLPLATGELFF. DNA for the CDR3: TGCAGCGTCTTACCTCTAGCAACGGGGGAGCTGTTTTTT.

This sequence joins TRBV7-9 and TRBJ2-3, with TRBD1 matching 7 bases. J gave up 0 bases and V 6 bases, and 6 bases lay outside the gene matches. Germline CDR1 SEHNR, CDR2 FQNEAQ (reference sequence). The CDR3 runs 15 residues. CDR3 sequence (DNA): TGTGCCAGCAGACCCGGACAGGCCAGCACAGATACGCAGTATTTT. Translation gives CASRPGQASTDTQYF.

This chain joins TRBV15 and TRBJ2-7; D is perhaps TRBD1 (7 bases). Trimming pared 6 bases from V and 2 bases from J, leaving 17 bases between. Germline values: CDR1 LNHNV, CDR2 YYDKDF (reference sequence). The CDR3 spans 15 residues. The DNA of the CDR3 is TGTGCCACCAGTCCTGGCGGGACAGCAACCTACGAGCAGTACTTC. Protein sequence: CATSPGGTATYEQYF.

The V and J genes are TRBV13 and TRBJ1-4; no definite D call. V dropped 0 bases and J dropped 5 bases, with 10 bases sitting between them. The germline V gene has CDR1 PRHDT and CDR2 FYEKMQ (reference sequence). The CDR3 consists of 15 residues. CDR3: CASSLGRTGNEKLFF. The CDR3 nucleotides are TGTGCCAGCAGCTTAGGGAGGACGGGAAATGAAAAACTGTTTTTT.

This clone has a handful of counts. This rearrangement joins TRBV11-2 to TRBJ1-4, with D unclear. V was clipped by 4 bases and J by 8 bases, with 8 bases between them. From germline, CDR1 is SGHAT and CDR2 FQNNGV. The CDR3 totals 12 residues. CDR3 loop: CASSSHREKLFF. CDR3 coding DNA: TGTGCCAGCAGCTCGCATAGAGAAAAACTGTTTTTT.

The chain recombines TRBV14 with TRBJ2-7, with D perhaps matching TRBD1 (5 bases). The CDR3 covers 16 residues. V lost 0 bases and J lost 5, with 17 bases in between. Per the germline V gene, CDR1 is SGHDN and CDR2 is FVKESK. CDR3 sequence (DNA): TGTGCCAGCAGCCAAGAAAGTGGCCAGGGCAACAACGAGCAGTACTTC. Translation: CASSQESGQGNNEQYF.

This clone was found a few times. The CDR3 loop is CASSSTSGGANNEQFF. The CDR3, as DNA: TGTGCCAGCAGTAGCACTAGCGGGGGGGCAAACAATGAGCAGTTCTTC. This sequence joins TRBV27 and TRBJ2-1, with TRBD2 matching over 13 bases. The CDR3 loop spans 16 amino acids. Germline V gene lookup returns CDR1 MNHEY and CDR2 SMNVEV (reference sequence). V gave up 5 bases and J gave up 5 bases; unmatched junction bases: 6.

The gene calls are TRBV29-1 and TRBJ2-5, with 7 bases fitting TRBD2. CDR1 and CDR2 from the germline V gene are SQVTM and ANQGSEA. This CDR3 region has 14 residues. The V and J ends lost 7 bases and 5 bases, in that order; junction bases with no gene match: 13. The DNA of the CDR3 is TGCAGCGCTCGTCTAGCGGCTCCTGGGGAGACCCAGTACTTC. Its translation: CSARLAAPGETQYF.

This clone was observed a handful of times. Here the CDR3 reads CASSEGQGDLSRGNTIYF. The CDR3 DNA sequence: TGTGCCAGCAGTGAGGGACAGGGGGACCTCTCCCGTGGAAACACCATATATTTT. This chain uses TRBV25-1 with TRBJ1-3, with TRBD1 matching over 11 bases. V gave up 3 bases and J gave up 3 bases; unmatched junction bases: 10. This CDR3 is 18 amino acids long. Germline V CDR1 and CDR2: MGHDK, SYGVNS. The whole variable domain, remainder taken from reference TRBV25-1 and TRBJ1-3, is EADIYQTPRYLVIGTGKKITLECSQTMGHDKMYWYQQDPGMELHLIHYSYGVNSTEKGDLSSESTVSRIRTEHFPLTLESARPSHTSQYLCASSEGQGDLSRGNTIYFGEGSWLTVV.

This rearrangement joins TRBV19 to TRBJ1-3; possibly TRBD1 for D (6 bases). Trimming removed 5 bases from V and 0 bases from J, with 14 bases in between. This CDR3 is built from 16 residues. Germline-derived CDR1 and CDR2 are LNHDA and SQIVND (reference sequence). CDR3 DNA: TGTGCCAGTAGTTCCGGGACATTCCACTCTGGAAACACCATATATTTT. Amino acid sequence: CASSSGTFHSGNTIYF.

In its sample, this clone was seen a few times. The rearrangement links TRBV4-2 to TRBJ2-7; 12 nucleotides match TRBD2. The junction had 3 bases not matched to a gene; V was cut back by 0 bases and J by 0 bases. CDR1 is LGHNA, CDR2 YNFKEQ, per germline. This CDR3 has 17 residues. In nucleotides, the CDR3 is TGTGCCAGCAGCCAAGAGGAGACTAGCGGGAGCTCCTACGAGCAGTACTTC. Translated: CASSQEETSGSSYEQYF.

This sequence joins TRBV3-1 (or the pseudogene TRBV3-2) and TRBJ2-7, with 15 bases aligning to TRBD2. V lost 4 bases to trimming and J lost 4 bases; unmatched junction nucleotides: 5. Germline CDR1 LGHDT, CDR2 YNNKEL (reference sequence). The CDR3 is 16 amino acids. Here the CDR3 DNA reads TGTGCCAGCAGCCGGACTAGCGGGAGGGCCGCTTACGAGCAGTACTTC. Residues: CASSRTSGRAAYEQYF.